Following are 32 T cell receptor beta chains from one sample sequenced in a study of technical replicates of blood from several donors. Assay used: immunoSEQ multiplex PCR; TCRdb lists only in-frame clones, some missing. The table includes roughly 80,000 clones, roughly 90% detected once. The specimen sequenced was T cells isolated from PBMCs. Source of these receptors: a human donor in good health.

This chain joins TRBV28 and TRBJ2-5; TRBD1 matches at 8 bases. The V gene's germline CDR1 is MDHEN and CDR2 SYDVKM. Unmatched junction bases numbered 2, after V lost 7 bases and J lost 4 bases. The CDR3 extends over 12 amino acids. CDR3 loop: CASKQGGETQYF. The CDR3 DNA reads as TGTGCCAGCAAACAGGGGGGAGAGACCCAGTACTTC. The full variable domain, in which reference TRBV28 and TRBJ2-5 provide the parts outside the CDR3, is DVKVTQSSRYLVKRTGEKVFLECVQDMDHENMFWYRQDPGLGLRLIYFSYDVKMKEKGDIPEGYSVSREKKERFSLILESASTNQTSMYLCASKQGGETQYFGPGTRLLVL.

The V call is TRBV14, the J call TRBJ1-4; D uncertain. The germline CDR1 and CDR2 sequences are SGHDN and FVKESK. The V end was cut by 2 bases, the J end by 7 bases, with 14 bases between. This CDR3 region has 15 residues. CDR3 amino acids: CASSQRRGYGEKLFF. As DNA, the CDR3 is TGTGCCAGCAGCCAACGGCGAGGGTACGGTGAAAAACTGTTTTTT.

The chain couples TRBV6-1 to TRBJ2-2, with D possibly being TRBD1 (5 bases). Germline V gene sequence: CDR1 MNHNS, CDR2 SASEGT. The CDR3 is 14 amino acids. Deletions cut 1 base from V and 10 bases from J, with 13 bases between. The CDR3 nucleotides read TGTGCCAGCAGTGAAGGCTCAGGGCAAGTGGAGCTGTTTTTT. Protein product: CASSEGSGQVELFF.

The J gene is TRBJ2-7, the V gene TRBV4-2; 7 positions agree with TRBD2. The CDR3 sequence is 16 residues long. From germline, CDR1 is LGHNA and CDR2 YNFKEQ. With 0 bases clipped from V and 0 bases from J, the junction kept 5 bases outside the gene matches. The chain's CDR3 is CASSQDLGGSSYEQYF. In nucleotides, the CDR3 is TGTGCCAGCAGCCAAGATCTAGGCGGGAGCTCCTACGAGCAGTACTTC.

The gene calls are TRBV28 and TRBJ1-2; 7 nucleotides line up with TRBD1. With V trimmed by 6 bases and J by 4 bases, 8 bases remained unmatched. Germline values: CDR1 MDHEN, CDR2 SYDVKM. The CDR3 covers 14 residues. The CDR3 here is CASRTTGVGYGYTF. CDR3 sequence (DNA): TGTGCCAGCAGAACAACAGGGGTCGGCTATGGCTACACCTTC.

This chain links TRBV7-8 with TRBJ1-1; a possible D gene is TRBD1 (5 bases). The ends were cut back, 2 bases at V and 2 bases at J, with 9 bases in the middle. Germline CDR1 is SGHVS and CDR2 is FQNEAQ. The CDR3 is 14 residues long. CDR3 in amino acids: CASSLSGINTEAFF. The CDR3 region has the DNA TGTGCCAGCAGCTTATCAGGGATTAACACTGAAGCTTTCTTT.

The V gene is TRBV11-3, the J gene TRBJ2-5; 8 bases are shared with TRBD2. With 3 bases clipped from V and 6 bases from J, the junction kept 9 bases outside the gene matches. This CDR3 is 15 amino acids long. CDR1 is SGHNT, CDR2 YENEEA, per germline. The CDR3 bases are TGTGCCAGCAGCTTCGGCCCGGGAGGGCCTCAGACCCAGTACTTC. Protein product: CASSFGPGGPQTQYF.

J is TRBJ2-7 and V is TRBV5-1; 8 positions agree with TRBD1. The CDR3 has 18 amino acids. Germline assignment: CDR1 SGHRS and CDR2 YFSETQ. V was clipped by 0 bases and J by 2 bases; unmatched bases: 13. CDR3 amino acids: CASSLETGTGPFPYEQYF. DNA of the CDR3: TGCGCCAGCAGCTTGGAGACCGGGACAGGTCCTTTTCCCTACGAGCAGTACTTC.

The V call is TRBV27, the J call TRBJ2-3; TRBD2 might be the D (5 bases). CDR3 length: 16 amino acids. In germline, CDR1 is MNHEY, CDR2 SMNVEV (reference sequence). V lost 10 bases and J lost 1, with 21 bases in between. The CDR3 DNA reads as TGTGCCACCACCGACCGGGGTATGGTTGGCACAGATACGCAGTATTTT. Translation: CATTDRGMVGTDTQYF.

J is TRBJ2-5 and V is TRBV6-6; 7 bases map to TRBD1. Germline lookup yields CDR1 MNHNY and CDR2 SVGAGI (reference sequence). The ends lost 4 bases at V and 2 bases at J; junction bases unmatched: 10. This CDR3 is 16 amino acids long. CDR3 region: CASSSADRRQQETQYF. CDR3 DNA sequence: TGTGCCAGCAGTTCCGCGGACAGGAGACAACAAGAGACCCAGTACTTC.

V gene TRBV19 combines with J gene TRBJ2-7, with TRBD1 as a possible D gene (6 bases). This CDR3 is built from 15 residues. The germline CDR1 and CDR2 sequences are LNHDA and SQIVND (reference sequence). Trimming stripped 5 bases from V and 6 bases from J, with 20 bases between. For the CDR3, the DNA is TGTGCCAGTAGTCCAACCCTCGACAGGTCTGGCGAGCAGTACTTC. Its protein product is CASSPTLDRSGEQYF.

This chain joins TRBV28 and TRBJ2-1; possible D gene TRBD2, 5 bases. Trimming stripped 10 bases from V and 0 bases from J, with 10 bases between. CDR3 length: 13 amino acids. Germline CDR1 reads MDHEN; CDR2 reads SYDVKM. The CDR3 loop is CATRGSSYNEQFF. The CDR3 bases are TGTGCCACCCGGGGAAGCTCCTACAATGAGCAGTTCTTC.

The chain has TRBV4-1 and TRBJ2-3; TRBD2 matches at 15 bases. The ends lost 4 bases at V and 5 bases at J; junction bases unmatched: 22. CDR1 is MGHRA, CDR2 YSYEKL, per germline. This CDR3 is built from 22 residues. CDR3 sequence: CASSLLSRGLAGGPHSKDTQYF. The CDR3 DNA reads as TGCGCCAGCAGCCTCCTGTCGCGGGGACTAGCGGGGGGTCCTCATTCCAAAGATACGCAGTATTTT.

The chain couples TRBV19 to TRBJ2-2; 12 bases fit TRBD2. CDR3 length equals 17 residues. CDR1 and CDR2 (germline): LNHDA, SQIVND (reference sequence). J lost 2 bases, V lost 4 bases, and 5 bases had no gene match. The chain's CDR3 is CASSRSSGRVNTGELFF. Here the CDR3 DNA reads TGTGCCAGTAGTAGATCTAGCGGGAGGGTTAACACCGGGGAGCTGTTTTTT.

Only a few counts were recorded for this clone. The CDR3 DNA reads TGCGCCAGCAGCTTGGAGACAGGCTCTACCACCGGGGAGCTGTTTTTT. Its translation: CASSLETGSTTGELFF. V gene TRBV5-1 combines with J gene TRBJ2-2; weak D call: TRBD1 (6 bases). V was pared by 0 bases and J by 4 bases, with 13 bases between. CDR3 length: 16 residues. Germline CDR1 reads SGHRS; CDR2 reads YFSETQ.

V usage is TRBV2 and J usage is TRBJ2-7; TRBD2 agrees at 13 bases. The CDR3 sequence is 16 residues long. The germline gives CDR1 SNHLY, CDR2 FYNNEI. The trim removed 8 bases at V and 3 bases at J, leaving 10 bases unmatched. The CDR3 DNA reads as TGTGCCAGCCAGAGGGGGACTAGCGGGACCAACTACGAGCAGTACTTC. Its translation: CASQRGTSGTNYEQYF.

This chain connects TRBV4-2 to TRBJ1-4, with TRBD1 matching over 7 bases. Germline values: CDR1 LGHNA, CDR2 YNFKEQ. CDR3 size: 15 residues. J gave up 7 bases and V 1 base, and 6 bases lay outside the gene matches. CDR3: CASSQVPGGLEKLFF. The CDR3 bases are TGTGCCAGCAGCCAAGTCCCAGGGGGACTTGAAAAACTGTTTTTT.

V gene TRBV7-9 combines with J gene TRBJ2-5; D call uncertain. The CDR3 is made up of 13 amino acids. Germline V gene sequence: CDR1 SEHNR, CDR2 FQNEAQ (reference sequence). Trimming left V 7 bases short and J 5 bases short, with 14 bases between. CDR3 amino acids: CASTLGSRETQYF. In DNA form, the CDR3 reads TGTGCCAGCACCCTCGGCTCCAGGGAGACCCAGTACTTC.

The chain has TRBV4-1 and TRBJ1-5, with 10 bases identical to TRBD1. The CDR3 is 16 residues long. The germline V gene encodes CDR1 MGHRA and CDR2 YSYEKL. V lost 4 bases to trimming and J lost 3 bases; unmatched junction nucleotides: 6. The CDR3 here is CASSRPGTGANQPQHF. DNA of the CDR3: TGCGCCAGCAGCCGACCCGGGACAGGGGCCAATCAGCCCCAGCATTTT.

The chain's CDR3 is CASSEFDLNYGYTF. In DNA form, the CDR3 reads TGTGCCAGCAGTGAATTCGACTTAAACTATGGCTACACCTTC. J is TRBJ1-2 and V is TRBV6-1; D call uncertain. The germline V and J ends were trimmed by 2 bases and 2 bases, with 9 bases remaining between them. CDR3 length equals 14 residues. From germline, CDR1 is MNHNS and CDR2 SASEGT.

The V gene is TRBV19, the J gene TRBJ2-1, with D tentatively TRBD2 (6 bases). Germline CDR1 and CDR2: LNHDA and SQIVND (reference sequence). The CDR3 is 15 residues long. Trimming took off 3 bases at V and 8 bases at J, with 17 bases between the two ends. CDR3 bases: TGTGCCAGTAGTATCGCGGAGGGACTTGCGTATGAGCAGTTCTTC. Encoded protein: CASSIAEGLAYEQFF.

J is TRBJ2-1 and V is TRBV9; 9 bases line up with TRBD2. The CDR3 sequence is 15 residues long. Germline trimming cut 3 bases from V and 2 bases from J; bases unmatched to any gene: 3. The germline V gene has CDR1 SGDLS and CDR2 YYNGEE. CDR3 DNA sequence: TGTGCCAGCAGCGGGGCTAGCGGGACCTACAATGAGCAGTTCTTC. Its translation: CASSGASGTYNEQFF.

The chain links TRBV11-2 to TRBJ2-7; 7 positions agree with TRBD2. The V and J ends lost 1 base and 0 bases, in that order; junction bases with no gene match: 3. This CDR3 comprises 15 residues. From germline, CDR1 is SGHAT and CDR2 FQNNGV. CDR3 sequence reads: CASSLVRGVSYEQYF. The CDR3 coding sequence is TGTGCCAGCAGCTTAGTCCGGGGGGTCTCCTACGAGCAGTACTTC.

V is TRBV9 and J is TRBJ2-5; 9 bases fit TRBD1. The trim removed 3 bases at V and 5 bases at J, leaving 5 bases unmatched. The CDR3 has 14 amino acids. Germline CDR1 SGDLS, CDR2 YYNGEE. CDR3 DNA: TGTGCCAGCAGCGCCGGACAGGGGTGGGAGACCCAGTACTTC. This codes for CASSAGQGWETQYF.

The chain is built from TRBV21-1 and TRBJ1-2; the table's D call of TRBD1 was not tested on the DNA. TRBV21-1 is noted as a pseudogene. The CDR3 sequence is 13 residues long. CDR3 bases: TGTGCCAGCAGCACGGACAGGAACTATGGCTACACCTTC. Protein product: CASSTDRNYGYTF.

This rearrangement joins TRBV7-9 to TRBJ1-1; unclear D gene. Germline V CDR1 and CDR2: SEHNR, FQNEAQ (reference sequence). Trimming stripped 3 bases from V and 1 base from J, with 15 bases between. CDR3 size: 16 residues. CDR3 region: CASSFLLSGSNTEAFF. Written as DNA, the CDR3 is TGTGCCAGCAGCTTTTTATTGTCGGGGTCGAACACTGAAGCTTTCTTT. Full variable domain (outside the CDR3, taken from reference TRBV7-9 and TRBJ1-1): DTGVSQNPRHKITKRGQNVTFRCDPISEHNRLYWYRQTLGQGPEFLTYFQNEAQLEKSRLLSDRFSAERPKGSFSTLEIQRTEQGDSAMYLCASSFLLSGSNTEAFFGQGTRLTVV.

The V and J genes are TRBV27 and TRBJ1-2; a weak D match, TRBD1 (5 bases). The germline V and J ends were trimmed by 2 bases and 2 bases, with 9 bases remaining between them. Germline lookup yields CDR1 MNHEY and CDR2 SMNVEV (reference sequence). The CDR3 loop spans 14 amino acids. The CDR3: CASSLLSGNYGYTF. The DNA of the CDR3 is TGTGCCAGCAGTTTACTTTCAGGGAACTATGGCTACACCTTC.

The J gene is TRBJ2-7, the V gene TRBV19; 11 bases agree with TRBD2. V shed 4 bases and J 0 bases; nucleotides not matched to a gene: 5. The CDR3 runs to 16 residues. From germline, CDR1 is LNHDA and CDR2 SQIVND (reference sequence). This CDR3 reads CASSRRLAGSSYEQYF. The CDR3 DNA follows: TGTGCCAGTAGTAGACGACTAGCGGGAAGCTCCTACGAGCAGTACTTC.

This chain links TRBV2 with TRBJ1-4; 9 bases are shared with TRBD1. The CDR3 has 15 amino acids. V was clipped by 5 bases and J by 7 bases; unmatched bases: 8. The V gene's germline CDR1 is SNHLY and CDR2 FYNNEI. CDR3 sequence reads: CASSSSRDRVEKLFF. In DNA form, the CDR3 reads TGTGCCAGCAGTAGTTCCCGGGACAGGGTTGAAAAACTGTTTTTT.

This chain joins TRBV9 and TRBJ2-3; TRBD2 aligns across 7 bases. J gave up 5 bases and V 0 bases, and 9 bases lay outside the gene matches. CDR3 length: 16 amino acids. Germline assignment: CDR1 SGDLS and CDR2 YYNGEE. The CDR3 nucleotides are TGTGCCAGCAGCGTAGAACCGGGGGGTTATTTAGATACGCAGTATTTT. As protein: CASSVEPGGYLDTQYF.

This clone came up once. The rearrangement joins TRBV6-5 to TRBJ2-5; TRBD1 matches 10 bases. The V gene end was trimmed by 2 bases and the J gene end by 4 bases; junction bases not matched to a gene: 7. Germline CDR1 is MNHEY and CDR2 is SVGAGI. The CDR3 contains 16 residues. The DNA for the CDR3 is TGTGCCAGCAGTTACAGTGGTCGGACAGGGGGAGAGACCCAGTACTTC. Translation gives CASSYSGRTGGETQYF.

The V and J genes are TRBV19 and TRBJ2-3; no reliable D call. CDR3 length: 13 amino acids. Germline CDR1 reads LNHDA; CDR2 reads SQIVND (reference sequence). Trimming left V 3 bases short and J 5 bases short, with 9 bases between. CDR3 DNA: TGTGCCAGTAGTATTTCGGAGAAAGATACGCAGTATTTT. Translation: CASSISEKDTQYF.